Below are 12 T cell receptor beta chains sequenced from a single sample in a study of T-cell reconstitution after alpha-beta-depleted transplantation in children. Molecular barcoding with unique molecular identifiers was used for the TCRbeta library. One entry per CDR3 protein results from TCRdb running MiXCR on the PCR reads. This sample has roughly 50,000 distinct CDR3 sequences, with 44% found just once. The sample consisted of PBMCs, mostly from graft donor cells, taken 360 days after TCRalphabeta/CD19-depleted stem cell transplant. The receptors shown here come from a male patient under 18 who had a stem cell transplant for acute lymphoblastic leukemia, so the T cells may come from the graft donor.

This clonotype was seen more than once but under ten times. The rearrangement joins TRBV28 to TRBJ2-1; 14 bases are a match to TRBD2. V was clipped by 5 bases and J by 6 bases; unmatched bases: 9. This CDR3 has 17 amino acids. CDR1 MDHEN and CDR2 SYDVKM come from the germline V gene. DNA for the CDR3: TGTGCCAGCAGTATACCTGCGGGACTAGCGGGAGTCAATGAGCAGTTCTTC. Amino acid sequence: CASSIPAGLAGVNEQFF.

This chain uses TRBV9 with TRBJ2-5; no clear D. This CDR3 region has 15 residues. V lost 4 bases, J lost 0 bases, and 13 bases lay in between. Germline V lookup: CDR1 SGDLS, CDR2 YYNGEE. CDR3 bases: TGTGCCAGCAGCCCACGCTTAAGGTACCAAGAGACCCAGTACTTC. Translating it yields CASSPRLRYQETQYF.

This sequence joins TRBV5-5 and TRBJ2-5; no reliable D call. Germline-derived CDR1 and CDR2 are SGHKS and YYEKEE (reference sequence). The CDR3 totals 14 residues. V gave up 4 bases and J gave up 0 bases, with 10 bases separating them. The CDR3 DNA reads as TGTGCCAGCAGCCCTGGCAGGTACCAAGAGACCCAGTACTTC. The encoded protein is CASSPGRYQETQYF. Variable domain in full (rest from reference TRBV5-5 and TRBJ2-5): DAGVTQSPTHLIKTRGQQVTLRCSPISGHKSVSWYQQVLGQGPQFIFQYYEKEERGRGNFPDRFSARQFPNYSSELNVNALLLGDSALYLCASSPGRYQETQYFGPGTRLLVL.

This chain uses TRBV9 with TRBJ2-7; D gene ambiguous. The V gene's germline CDR1 is SGDLS and CDR2 YYNGEE. CDR3 size: 13 residues. V lost 4 bases, J lost 4 bases, and 12 bases lay in between. CDR3 sequence (DNA): TGTGCCAGCAGCCCTGGTCCCTTTTACGAGCAGTACTTC. It is translated as CASSPGPFYEQYF. Filled out from reference TRBV9 and TRBJ2-7, the complete variable domain reads DSGVTQTPKHLITATGQRVTLRCSPRSGDLSVYWYQQSLDQGLQFLIQYYNGEERAKGNILERFSAQQFPDLHSELNLSSLELGDSALYFCASSPGPFYEQYFGPGTRLTVT.

The genes are TRBV29-1 and TRBJ2-5; D is perhaps TRBD2 (6 bases). V was pared by 1 base and J by 5 bases, with 14 bases between. Germline CDR1 is SQVTM and CDR2 is ANQGSEA. This CDR3 has 14 residues. Written as DNA, the CDR3 is TGCAGCGTTGAAGCGCCAGGGACTTACGAGACCCAGTACTTC. Its translation: CSVEAPGTYETQYF.

The gene calls are TRBV20-1 and TRBJ2-7; either TRBD1 or TRBD2 may supply D (5 bases each). The CDR3 runs 15 residues. Germline lookup yields CDR1 DFQATT and CDR2 SNEGSKA (reference sequence). Trimming removed 3 bases from V and 0 bases from J, with 15 bases in between. The CDR3 DNA sequence: TGCAGTGCTAGTCCAGCCCCAGGGAGCTCCTACGAGCAGTACTTC. It codes for CSASPAPGSSYEQYF.

The gene calls are TRBV10-2 and TRBJ2-1; D is tentatively TRBD1 or TRBD2 (5 bases each). The V gene's germline CDR1 is WSHSY and CDR2 SAAADI. V gave up 2 bases and J gave up 9 bases, with 14 bases separating them. CDR3 length: 14 amino acids. CDR3 residues: CASSEVVGVPEQFF. The CDR3 DNA reads TGCGCCAGCAGTGAGGTGGTGGGGGTTCCTGAGCAGTTCTTC.

V and J are TRBV7-9 and TRBJ2-3; TRBD1 matches 8 bases. With V trimmed by 0 bases and J by 1 base, 0 bases remained unmatched. Germline V gives CDR1 SEHNR, CDR2 FQNEAQ (reference sequence). The CDR3 is made up of 15 amino acids. The chain's CDR3 is CASSLARGRTDTQYF. In DNA form, the CDR3 reads TGTGCCAGCAGCTTAGCCAGGGGGCGCACAGATACGCAGTATTTT.

V usage is TRBV29-1 and J usage is TRBJ2-5; 13 nucleotides match TRBD2. CDR1 SQVTM and CDR2 ANQGSEA come from the germline V gene. V lost 7 bases, J lost 3 bases, and 2 bases stayed unmatched. The CDR3 covers 13 residues. The CDR3 DNA reads TGCAGCGAAGGACTAGCGGGAGAAGAGACCCAGTACTTC. The encoded protein is CSEGLAGEETQYF. Filled out from reference TRBV29-1 and TRBJ2-5, the complete variable domain reads SAVISQKPSRDICQRGTSLTIQCQVDSQVTMMFWYRQQPGQSLTLIATANQGSEATYESGFVIDKFPISRPNLTFSTLTVSNMSPEDSSIYLCSEGLAGEETQYFGPGTRLLVL.

The rearrangement joins TRBV9 to TRBJ2-3; D might be TRBD2 (6 bases). The length of the CDR3 is 15 residues. From germline, CDR1 is SGDLS and CDR2 YYNGEE. V lost 0 bases and J 0 bases, leaving 8 bases between the germline ends. The CDR3 DNA is TGTGCCAGCAGCGTAGATGGGACTAGCACAGATACGCAGTATTTT. Translation gives CASSVDGTSTDTQYF.

The chain couples TRBV14 to TRBJ2-7; 9 bases fit TRBD2. This CDR3 region has 16 residues. V shed 4 bases and J 2 bases; nucleotides not matched to a gene: 9. The germline gives CDR1 SGHDN, CDR2 FVKESK. CDR3 coding DNA: TGTGCCAGCAGCCCGTTTATAGCGGGAGCCCCCTACGAGCAGTACTTC. Protein: CASSPFIAGAPYEQYF.

The CDR3 protein is CASLPRGDTQYF. CDR3 in DNA: TGTGCCAGCCTCCCAAGGGGAGATACGCAGTATTTT. V gene TRBV12-3 or TRBV12-4 combines with J gene TRBJ2-3; a possible D gene is TRBD1 (5 bases). Trimming pared 8 bases from V and 5 bases from J, leaving 11 bases between. The CDR3 spans 12 residues.